Listed here is a single T cell receptor (beta chain). The data were produced by immunoSEQ multiplex PCR, yet TCRdb's version contains in-frame clones alone and is incomplete. The sample lists tens of thousands of clones, 96% seen once, with 0.075% to 0.1% in the top ten. The record originates from a study of T cells after somatic rescue of genetic block. CDR3 length: 15 amino acids. Germline values: CDR1 MDHEN, CDR2 SYDVKM. Trimming cost V 2 bases and J 2 bases; bases outside gene matches: 4. Material: peripheral blood mononuclear cells (PBMCs). This receptor was obtained from a child less than two years old. The rearrangement uses TRBV28 and TRBJ2-3; TRBD2 agrees at 7 bases. The CDR3 region has the DNA TGTGCCAGCAGTTTAGCTAGCGGTCCCACAGATACGCAGTATTTT. This gives the protein CASSLASGPTDTQYF.